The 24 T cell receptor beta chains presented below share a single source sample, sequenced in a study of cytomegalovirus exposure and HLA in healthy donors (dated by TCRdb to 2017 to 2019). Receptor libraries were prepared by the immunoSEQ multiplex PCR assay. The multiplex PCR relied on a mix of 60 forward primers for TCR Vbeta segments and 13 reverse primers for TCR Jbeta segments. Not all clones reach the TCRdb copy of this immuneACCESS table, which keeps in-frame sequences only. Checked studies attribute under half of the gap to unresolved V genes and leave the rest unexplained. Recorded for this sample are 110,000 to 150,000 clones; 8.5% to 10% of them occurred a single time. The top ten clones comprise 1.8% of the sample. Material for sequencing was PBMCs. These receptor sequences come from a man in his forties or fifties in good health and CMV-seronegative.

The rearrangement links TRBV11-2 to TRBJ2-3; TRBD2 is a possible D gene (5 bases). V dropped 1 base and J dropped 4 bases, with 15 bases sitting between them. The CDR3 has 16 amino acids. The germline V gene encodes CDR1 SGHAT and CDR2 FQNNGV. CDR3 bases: TGTGCCAGCAGCTTAGTAACTAGAGATCCCCCAGATACGCAGTATTTT. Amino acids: CASSLVTRDPPDTQYF.

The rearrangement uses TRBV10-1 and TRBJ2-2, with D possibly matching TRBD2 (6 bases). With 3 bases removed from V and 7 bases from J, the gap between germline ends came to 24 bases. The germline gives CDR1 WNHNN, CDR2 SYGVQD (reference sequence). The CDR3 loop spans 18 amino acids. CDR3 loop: CASSDPRTTLDGDGELFF. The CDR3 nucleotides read TGCGCCAGCAGTGATCCGCGGACTACCCTGGATGGTGACGGGGAGCTGTTTTTT.

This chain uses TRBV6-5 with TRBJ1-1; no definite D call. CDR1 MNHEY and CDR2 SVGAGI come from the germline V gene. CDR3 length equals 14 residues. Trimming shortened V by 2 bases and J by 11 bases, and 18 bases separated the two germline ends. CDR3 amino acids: CASSYVGPDEIAFF. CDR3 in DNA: TGTGCCAGCAGTTACGTGGGCCCCGACGAGATTGCTTTCTTT.

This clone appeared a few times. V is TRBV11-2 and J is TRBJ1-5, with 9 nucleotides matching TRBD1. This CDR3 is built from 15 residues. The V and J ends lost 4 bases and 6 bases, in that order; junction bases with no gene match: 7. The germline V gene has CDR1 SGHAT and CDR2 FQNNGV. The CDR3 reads CASSSTGGVAQPQHF. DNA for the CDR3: TGTGCCAGCAGCTCGACAGGGGGGGTCGCTCAGCCCCAGCATTTT.

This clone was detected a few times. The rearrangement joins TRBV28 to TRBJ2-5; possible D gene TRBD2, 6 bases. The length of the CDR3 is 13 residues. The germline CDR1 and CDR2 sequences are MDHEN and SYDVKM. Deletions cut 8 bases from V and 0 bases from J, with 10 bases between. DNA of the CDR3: TGTGCCAGCGGGCGGACTAACCAAGAGACCCAGTACTTC. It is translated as CASGRTNQETQYF.

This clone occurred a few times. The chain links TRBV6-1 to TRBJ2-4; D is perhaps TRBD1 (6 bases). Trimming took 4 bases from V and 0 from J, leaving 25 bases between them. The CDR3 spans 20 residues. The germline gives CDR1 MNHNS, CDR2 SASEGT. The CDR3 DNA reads TGTGCCAGCAGTGTTTTGTCTTGGCAGGGGATCCCCCAAGCCAAAAACATTCAGTACTTC. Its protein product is CASSVLSWQGIPQAKNIQYF.

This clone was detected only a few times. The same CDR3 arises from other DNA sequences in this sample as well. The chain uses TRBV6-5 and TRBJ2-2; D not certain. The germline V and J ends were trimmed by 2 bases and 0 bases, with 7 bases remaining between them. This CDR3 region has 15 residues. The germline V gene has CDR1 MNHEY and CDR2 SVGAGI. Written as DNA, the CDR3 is TGTGCCAGCAGTTACAGTAGTCCGAACACCGGGGAGCTGTTTTTT. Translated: CASSYSSPNTGELFF.

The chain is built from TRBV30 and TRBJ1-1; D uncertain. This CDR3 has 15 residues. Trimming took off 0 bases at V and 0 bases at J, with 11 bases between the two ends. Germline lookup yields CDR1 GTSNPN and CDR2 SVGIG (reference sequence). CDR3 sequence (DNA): TGTGCCTGGAGTGTACGCGGGTCCGTGAACACTGAAGCTTTCTTT. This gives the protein CAWSVRGSVNTEAFF.

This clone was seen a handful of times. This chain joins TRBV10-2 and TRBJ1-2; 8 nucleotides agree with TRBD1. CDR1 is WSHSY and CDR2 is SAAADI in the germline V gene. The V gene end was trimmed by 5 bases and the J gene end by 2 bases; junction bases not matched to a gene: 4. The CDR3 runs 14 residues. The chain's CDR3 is CASSSGTGNYGYTF. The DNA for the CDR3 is TGCGCCAGCAGTTCCGGGACAGGAAACTATGGCTACACCTTC.

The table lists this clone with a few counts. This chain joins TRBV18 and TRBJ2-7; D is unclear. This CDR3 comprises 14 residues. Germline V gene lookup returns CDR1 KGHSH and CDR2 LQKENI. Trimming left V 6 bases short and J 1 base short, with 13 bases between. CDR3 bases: TGTGCCAGCTCCCAAGACTCGTCTTCCTACGAGCAGTACTTC. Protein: CASSQDSSSYEQYF.

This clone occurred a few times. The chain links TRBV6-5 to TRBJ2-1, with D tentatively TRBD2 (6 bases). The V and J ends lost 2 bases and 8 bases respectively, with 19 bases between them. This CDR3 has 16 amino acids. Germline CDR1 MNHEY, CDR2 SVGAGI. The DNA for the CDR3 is TGTGCCAGCAGTTACCGTACGGGAGCGCGTGGGGATGAGCAGTTCTTC. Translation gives CASSYRTGARGDEQFF.

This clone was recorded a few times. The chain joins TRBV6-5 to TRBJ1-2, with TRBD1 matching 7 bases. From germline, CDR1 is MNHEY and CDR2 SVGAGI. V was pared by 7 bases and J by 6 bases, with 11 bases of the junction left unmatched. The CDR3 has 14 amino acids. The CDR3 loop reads CASTGLQGVDGYTF. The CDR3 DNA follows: TGTGCCAGCACCGGCCTCCAGGGGGTCGATGGCTACACCTTC.

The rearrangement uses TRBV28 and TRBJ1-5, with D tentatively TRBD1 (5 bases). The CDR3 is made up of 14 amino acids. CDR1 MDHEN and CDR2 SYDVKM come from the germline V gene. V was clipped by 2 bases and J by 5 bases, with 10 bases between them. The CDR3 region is CASSLQGLDQPQHF. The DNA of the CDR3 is TGTGCCAGCAGTTTACAGGGTTTAGATCAGCCCCAGCATTTT. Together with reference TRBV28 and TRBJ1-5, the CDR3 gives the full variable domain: DVKVTQSSRYLVKRTGEKVFLECVQDMDHENMFWYRQDPGLGLRLIYFSYDVKMKEKGDIPEGYSVSREKKERFSLILESASTNQTSMYLCASSLQGLDQPQHFGDGTRLSIL.

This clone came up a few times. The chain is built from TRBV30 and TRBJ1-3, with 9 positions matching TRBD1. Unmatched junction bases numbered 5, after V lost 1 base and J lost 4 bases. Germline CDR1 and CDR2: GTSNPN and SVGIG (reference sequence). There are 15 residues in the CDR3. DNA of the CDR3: TGTGCCTGGAGTGGGACAGGGGTAACCGGAAACACCATATATTTT. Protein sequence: CAWSGTGVTGNTIYF.

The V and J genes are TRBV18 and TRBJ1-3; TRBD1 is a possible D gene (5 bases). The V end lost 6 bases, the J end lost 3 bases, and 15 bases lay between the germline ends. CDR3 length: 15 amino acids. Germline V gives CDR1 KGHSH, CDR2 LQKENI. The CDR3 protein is CASSGGGTFGNTIYF. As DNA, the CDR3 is TGTGCCAGCTCCGGCGGGGGGACTTTTGGAAACACCATATATTTT.

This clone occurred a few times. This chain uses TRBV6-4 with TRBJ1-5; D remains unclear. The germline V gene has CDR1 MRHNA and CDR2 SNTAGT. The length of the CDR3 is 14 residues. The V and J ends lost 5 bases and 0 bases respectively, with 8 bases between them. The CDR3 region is CASSTYYSNQPQHF. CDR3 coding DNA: TGTGCCAGCAGTACCTATTATAGCAATCAGCCCCAGCATTTT.

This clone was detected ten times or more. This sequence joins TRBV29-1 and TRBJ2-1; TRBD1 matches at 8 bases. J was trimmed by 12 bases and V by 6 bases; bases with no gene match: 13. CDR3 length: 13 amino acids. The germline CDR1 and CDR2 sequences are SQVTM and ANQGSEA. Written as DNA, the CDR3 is TGCAGCGTCGGAGGACAGGGAACTTTAGGGCAGTTCTTC. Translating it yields CSVGGQGTLGQFF.

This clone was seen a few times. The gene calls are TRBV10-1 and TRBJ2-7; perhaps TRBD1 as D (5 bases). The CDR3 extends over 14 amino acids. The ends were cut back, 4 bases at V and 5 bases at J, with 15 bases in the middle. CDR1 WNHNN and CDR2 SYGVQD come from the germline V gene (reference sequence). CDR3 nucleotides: TGCGCCAGCAGTGGACAGCCTGAACGCCACGAGCAGTACTTC. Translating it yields CASSGQPERHEQYF.

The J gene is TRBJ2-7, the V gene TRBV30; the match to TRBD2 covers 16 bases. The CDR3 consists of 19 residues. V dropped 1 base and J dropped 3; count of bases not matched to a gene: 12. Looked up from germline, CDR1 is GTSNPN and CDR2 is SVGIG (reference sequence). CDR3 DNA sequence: TGTGCCTGGAGTGCTCCTCTCCCGGGACTAGCGGGGGGGCACTACGAGCAGTACTTC. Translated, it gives CAWSAPLPGLAGGHYEQYF.

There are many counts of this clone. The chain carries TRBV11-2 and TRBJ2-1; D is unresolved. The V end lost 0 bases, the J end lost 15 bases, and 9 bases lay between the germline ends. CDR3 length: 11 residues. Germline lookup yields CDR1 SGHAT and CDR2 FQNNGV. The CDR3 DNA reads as TGTGCCAGCAGCTTAGACCTCAGTGCGTTCTTC. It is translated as CASSLDLSAFF.

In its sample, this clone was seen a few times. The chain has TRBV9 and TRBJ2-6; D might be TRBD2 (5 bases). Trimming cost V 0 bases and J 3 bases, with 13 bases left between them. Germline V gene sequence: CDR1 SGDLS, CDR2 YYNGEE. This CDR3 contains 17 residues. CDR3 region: CASSVAPGRSGANVLTF. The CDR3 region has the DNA TGTGCCAGCAGCGTAGCTCCGGGGAGAAGTGGGGCCAACGTCCTGACTTTC. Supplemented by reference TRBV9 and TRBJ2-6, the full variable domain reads DSGVTQTPKHLITATGQRVTLRCSPRSGDLSVYWYQQSLDQGLQFLIQYYNGEERAKGNILERFSAQQFPDLHSELNLSSLELGDSALYFCASSVAPGRSGANVLTFGAGSRLTVL.

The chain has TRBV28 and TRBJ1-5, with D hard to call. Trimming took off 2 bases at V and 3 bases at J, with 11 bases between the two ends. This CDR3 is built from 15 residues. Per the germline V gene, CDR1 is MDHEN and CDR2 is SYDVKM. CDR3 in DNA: TGTGCCAGCAGTTTAATCTTCGGTCCCAATCAGCCCCAGCATTTT. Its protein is CASSLIFGPNQPQHF.

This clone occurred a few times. Written as DNA, the CDR3 is TGTGCCAGTAGTGAGACAGGGGAGAAGGGAGAGACCCAGTACTTC. Amino acids: CASSETGEKGETQYF. This chain connects TRBV19 to TRBJ2-5, with 8 bases identical to TRBD1. CDR3 length: 15 amino acids. CDR1 and CDR2 (germline): LNHDA, SQIVND (reference sequence). V was pared by 5 bases and J by 4 bases, with 9 bases of the junction left unmatched. Drawing the rest from reference TRBV19 and TRBJ2-5, the complete variable domain is DGGITQSPKYLFRKEGQNVTLSCEQNLNHDAMYWYRQDPGQGLRLIYYSQIVNDFQKGDIAEGYSVSREKKESFPLTVTSAQKNPTAFYLCASSETGEKGETQYFGPGTRLLVL.

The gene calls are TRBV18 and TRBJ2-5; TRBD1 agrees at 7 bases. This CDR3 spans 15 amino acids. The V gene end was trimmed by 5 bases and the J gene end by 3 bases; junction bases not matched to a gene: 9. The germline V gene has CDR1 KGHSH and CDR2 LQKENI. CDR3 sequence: CASSTQRTGEETQYF. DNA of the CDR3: TGTGCCAGCTCAACCCAGAGGACAGGAGAAGAGACCCAGTACTTC.